This TCR beta chain was documented in a study of shared clonotypes between healthy human individuals. This clone was observed a single time. The CDR3 spans 13 residues. CDR1 and CDR2 (germline): MNHNY, SVGAGI (reference sequence). Trimming cost V 6 bases and J 8 bases; bases outside gene matches: 9. All donors were Caucasian adults living in Nashville, Tennessee. Repertoires were generated with immunoSEQ multiplex PCR, while TCRdb's copy carries only in-frame clones and drops some. Among fewer than 2.5 million clones listed, more than 85% were seen once. This sequence originates from a man aged 18 to 30 in good health. Some clones in this sample may be carry-over from other donors' samples. This chain joins TRBV6-6 and TRBJ1-2; TRBD1 matches at 7 bases. Sequenced: naive CD4+ T cells from PBMCs. The subset here: CD45RA+ positively selected. In DNA form, the CDR3 reads TGTGCCAGCAGGAGGGACAGCCTAGAGGGCTACACCTTC. It specifies CASRRDSLEGYTF.